These T cell receptor beta chains were read from a single sample in a study of memory CD4+ T cells and cytomegalovirus serostatus. TCRdb's copy holds only in-frame clones and misses some; the assay was immunoSEQ multiplex PCR. The sample lists tens of thousands of clones, around four fifths occurring once. The source material was memory CD4+ T cells from blood. Receptors originate from an adult in good health and CMV-seronegative. CDR3s include the opening cysteine and the closing phenylalanine or tryptophan. D genes are given only for firm matches. Clone size is not always given. Where it is, it says once, few, many or a class for expanded clones.

v_call	clone_size	d_call	j_call	cdr3_nt	cdr3_aa
TRBV5-1	-	TRBD1	TRBJ2-3	TGCGCCAGCAGCCGACGGGGACAGGACACAGATACGCAGTATTTT	CASSRRGQDTDTQYF
TRBV2	few	TRBD1	TRBJ1-2	TGTGCCAGCAGTGAAAATCGAGGAGTCAGGGGGCAGTTTAGCACCTTC	CASSENRGVRGQFSTF
TRBV10-3	-	-	TRBJ1-3	TGTGCCACCGCGGGATTCCTCTCTGGAAACACCATATATTTT	CATAGFLSGNTIYF
TRBV19	-	-	TRBJ1-3	TGTGCCAGTAGTTTTCGGGGTTCCTCTGGAAACACCATATATTTT	CASSFRGSSGNTIYF
TRBV5-1	-	-	TRBJ1-1	TGCGCCAGCAGCTTGACAGATTACCAACAAGCTTTCTTT	CASSLTDYQQAFF
TRBV5-6	-	-	TRBJ2-3	TGTGCCAGCAGCTCCGGACAGAATACGCAGTATTTT	CASSSGQNTQYF
TRBV7-9	few	TRBD1	TRBJ2-2	TGTGCCAGCAGCTTAGGACAGGGAACGAACACCGGGGAGCTGTTTTTT	CASSLGQGTNTGELFF
TRBV19	-	TRBD2	TRBJ2-4	TGTGCCACCTCTGAAACGCGGGGGGGACGACAAATAGCCAAAAACATTCAGTACTTC	CATSETRGGRQIAKNIQYF
TRBV25-1	-	TRBD1	TRBJ1-6	TGTGCCAGCAGTGATACAGGGGGCTACTCACCCCTCCACTTT	CASSDTGGYSPLHF
TRBV5-6	-	-	TRBJ1-2	TGTGCCAGCAGCCAGCACGGGACACTACTTATCTATGGCTACACCTTC	CASSQHGTLLIYGYTF
TRBV25-1	-	-	TRBJ2-7	TGTGCCAGCAAAGGGGGCTCCTACGAGCAGTACTTC	CASKGGSYEQYF
TRBV20-1	once	-	TRBJ1-2	TGCAGTGCTAGAGATCTAAGTGGCTACACCTTC	CSARDLSGYTF
TRBV7-2	-	TRBD2	TRBJ2-3	TGTGCCAGCAGCTTATCAACTAGCGGGGGGGCTACGCAGTATTTT	CASSLSTSGGATQYF
TRBV10-3	-	-	TRBJ2-7	TGTGCCATCAGAAAGGACAGTTCAGTCTACGAGCAGTACTTC	CAIRKDSSVYEQYF
TRBV11-3	-	-	TRBJ1-1	TGTGCCAGCAGCTTAGGTCCGAGGGCGAACACTGAAGCTTTCTTT	CASSLGPRANTEAFF
TRBV7-3	-	-	TRBJ1-1	TGTGCCAGCAGCTTATCCTTAGGGAACCCTGAAGCTTTCTTT	CASSLSLGNPEAFF
TRBV14	-	TRBD1	TRBJ2-1	TGTGCCAGCAGCCTACAGGGGGCTTTGGGGTCCGATGAGCAGTTCTTC	CASSLQGALGSDEQFF
TRBV7-8	-	-	TRBJ1-2	TGTGCCAGCAGCTTAGGCGGTGGGAGGGGCCAAAGGGATGGCTACACCTTC	CASSLGGGRGQRDGYTF
TRBV4-3	-	-	TRBJ2-3	TGCGCCAGCAGCCAAGATATTGCATGGGGAGGTCGGACAGGATACACAGATACGCAGTATTTT	CASSQDIAWGGRTGYTDTQYF
TRBV7-3	-	TRBD2	TRBJ2-5	TGTGCCAGCAGCTCCTCGGGGGGGTCGCAAGAGACCCAGTACTTC	CASSSSGGSQETQYF
TRBV27	once	-	TRBJ2-7	TGTGCCAGCAGTTTTACCCCTAACTACGAGCAGTACTTC	CASSFTPNYEQYF
TRBV19	-	-	TRBJ1-4	TGTGCCAGTAGCACAACAGGGTTACGGGAAAAACTGTTTTTT	CASSTTGLREKLFF
TRBV30	-	-	TRBJ2-1	TGTGCCTGGAGGGCTCATAGCTCCTACAATGAGCAGTTCTTC	CAWRAHSSYNEQFF
TRBV5-1	-	TRBD2	TRBJ2-1	TGCGCCAGCAGCTGGGCCGGGACTAGCGGGGTTTACAATGAGCAGTTCTTC	CASSWAGTSGVYNEQFF
TRBV2	-	TRBD1	TRBJ1-3	TGTGCCAGCAGTGGGGACAGGGGCCCTGGAAACACCATATATTTT	CASSGDRGPGNTIYF
TRBV6-1	-	-	TRBJ1-1	TGTGCCAGCTTAGGGTATGGATCTGAAGCTTTCTTT	CASLGYGSEAFF
TRBV28	-	TRBD1	TRBJ1-6	TGTGCCAGCAGGCGACCTTCAGGGGGCAGCTCACCCCTCCACTTT	CASRRPSGGSSPLHF
TRBV2	-	-	TRBJ1-2	TGTGCCAGCGGACGGGGTTATGGCTACACCTTC	CASGRGYGYTF
TRBV5-1	once	-	TRBJ1-2	TGCGCCAGCAGCTTGGAGGCGACGGTCACCTTC	CASSLEATVTF
TRBV28	-	TRBD2	TRBJ2-2	TGTGCCAGCACCCCGACCCTTCGACTAGCGGGGGGCGCGAACACCGGGGAGCTGTTTTTT	CASTPTLRLAGGANTGELFF
TRBV28	-	TRBD2	TRBJ2-7	TGTGCCAGCAGTCTTGTTCGCGGGGGCTACGAGCAGTACTTC	CASSLVRGGYEQYF
TRBV5-8	-	-	TRBJ2-5	TGTGCCAGCAGCTTGGGTAACAGGGACGGTGAGACCCAGTACTTC	CASSLGNRDGETQYF
TRBV5-1	-	TRBD1	TRBJ2-1	TGCGCCAGCAGCAATAACGGACAGGGGGGTGATGAGCAGTTCTTC	CASSNNGQGGDEQFF
TRBV11-2	-	-	TRBJ1-3	TGTGCCAGCAGCCCCAGGGGATCTGGAAACACCATATATTTT	CASSPRGSGNTIYF
TRBV2	-	-	TRBJ2-2	TGTGCCAGCAGGTCACGAACGGGCACCGGGGAGCTGTTTTTT	CASRSRTGTGELFF
TRBV18	-	-	TRBJ1-2	TGTGCCAGCTCACCTCTTTCTAAACAGGGTGGGGACTATGGCTACACCTTC	CASSPLSKQGGDYGYTF
TRBV18	-	-	TRBJ1-5	TGTGCCAGCACCAGGGAAAATAGCAATCAGCCCCAGCATTTT	CASTRENSNQPQHF
TRBV5-1	-	TRBD2	TRBJ2-5	TGCGCCAGCAGCGCGGGACTAGCTCGGGAGACCCAGTACTTC	CASSAGLARETQYF
TRBV4-2	-	TRBD1	TRBJ2-7	TGTGCCAGCAGCCGGTCGGGACAGGGCTTCGAGCAGTACTTC	CASSRSGQGFEQYF
TRBV7-2	few	-	TRBJ1-5	TGTGCCAGCAGCTTAGCGGGCCAGCCCCAGCATTTT	CASSLAGQPQHF
TRBV6-1	-	TRBD2	TRBJ2-5	TGTGCCAGCAGTGAGAGACTAGCGGGGGGCCAAGAGACCCAGTACTTC	CASSERLAGGQETQYF
TRBV6-6	few	TRBD2	TRBJ2-3	TGTGCCAGCAGTGCTAGCGGGGGGGATTCAGCTACGCAGTATTTT	CASSASGGDSATQYF
TRBV11-1	-	-	TRBJ1-2	TGTGCCAGCAGCCCTACAGTTAACTATGGCTACACCTTC	CASSPTVNYGYTF
TRBV28	many	-	TRBJ1-1	TGTGCCAGCAGCCCTTCGAACCTCGGGGGCTATGTAGCTTTCTTT	CASSPSNLGGYVAFF
TRBV4-2	-	-	TRBJ2-1	TGTGCCAGCAGCCAAACCTTGGGGTGGGAGCAGTTCTTC	CASSQTLGWEQFF
TRBV2	-	-	TRBJ2-7	TGTGCCAGCAGGGGCGAGTACGAGCAGTACTTC	CASRGEYEQYF
TRBV4-3	few	-	TRBJ1-2	TGCGCCAGCAGTCTCCAGGTGCCCCTGACCCATGGCTACACCTTC	CASSLQVPLTHGYTF
TRBV5-1	-	TRBD1	TRBJ2-2	TGCGCCAGCAGCTTAAGATCGACAGGGTCCGGGGAGCTGTTTTTT	CASSLRSTGSGELFF
TRBV2	few	TRBD1	TRBJ1-4	TGTGCCAGCAAACCGGGACAGGGGCCTGCCCGTGGACTAGGTGAAAAACTGTTTTTT	CASKPGQGPARGLGEKLFF
TRBV2	once	-	TRBJ1-1	TGTGCCAGCGGAGCAACTATAATGAACACTGAAGCTTTCTTT	CASGATIMNTEAFF
TRBV6-1	-	-	TRBJ1-6	TGTGCCAGCAGTGATCCAACAGGGACCTCCTATAATTCACCCCTCCACTTT	CASSDPTGTSYNSPLHF
TRBV27	-	-	TRBJ2-5	TGTGCCAGCAGTTTAGGCGGCGGGCGACAGGAGGGCGAGACCCAGTACTTC	CASSLGGGRQEGETQYF
TRBV7-2	-	-	TRBJ2-2	TGTGCCAGCAGCAGACAAATCACCGGGGAGCTGTTTTTT	CASSRQITGELFF
TRBV7-2	-	TRBD2	TRBJ2-1	TGTGCCAGCAGCTCCCCCAGACTAGCGGGGGCCTACAATGAGCAGTTCTTC	CASSSPRLAGAYNEQFF
TRBV27	-	-	TRBJ1-4	TGTGCCAGCAGTTTAAGGGTTCCCTTGGAAAAACTGTTTTTT	CASSLRVPLEKLFF